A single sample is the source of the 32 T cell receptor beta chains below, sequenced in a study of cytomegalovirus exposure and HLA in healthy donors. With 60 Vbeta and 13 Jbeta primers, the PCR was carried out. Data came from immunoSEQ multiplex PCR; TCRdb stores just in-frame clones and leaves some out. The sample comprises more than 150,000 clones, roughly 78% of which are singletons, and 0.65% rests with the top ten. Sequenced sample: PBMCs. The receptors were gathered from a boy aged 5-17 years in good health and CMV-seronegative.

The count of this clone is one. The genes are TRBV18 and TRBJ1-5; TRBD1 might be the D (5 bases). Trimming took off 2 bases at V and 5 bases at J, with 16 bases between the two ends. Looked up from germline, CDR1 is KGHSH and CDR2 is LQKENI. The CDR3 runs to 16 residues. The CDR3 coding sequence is TGTGCCAGCTCACCATACCCGGCCCAGACAGATCAGCCCCAGCATTTT. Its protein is CASSPYPAQTDQPQHF.

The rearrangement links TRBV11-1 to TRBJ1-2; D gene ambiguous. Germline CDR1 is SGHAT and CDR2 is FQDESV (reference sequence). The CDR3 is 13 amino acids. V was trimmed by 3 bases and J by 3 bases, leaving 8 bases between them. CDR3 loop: CASSFRSYYGYTF. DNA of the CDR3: TGTGCCAGCAGCTTTCGAAGCTACTATGGCTACACCTTC. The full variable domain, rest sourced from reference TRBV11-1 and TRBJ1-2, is EAEVAQSPRYKITEKSQAVAFWCDPISGHATLYWYRQILGQGPELLVQFQDESVVDDSQLPKDRFSAERLKGVDSTLKIQPAELGDSAMYLCASSFRSYYGYTFGSGTRLTVV.

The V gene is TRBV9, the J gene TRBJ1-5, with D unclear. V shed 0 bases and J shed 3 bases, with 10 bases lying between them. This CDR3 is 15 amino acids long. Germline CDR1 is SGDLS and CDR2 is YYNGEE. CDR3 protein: CASSVEVGPNQPQHF. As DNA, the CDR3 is TGTGCCAGCAGCGTAGAGGTGGGCCCCAATCAGCCCCAGCATTTT.

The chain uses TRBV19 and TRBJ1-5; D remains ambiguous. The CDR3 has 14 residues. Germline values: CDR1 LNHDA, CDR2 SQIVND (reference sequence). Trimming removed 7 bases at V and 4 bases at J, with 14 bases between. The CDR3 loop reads CASNPNGLNQPQHF. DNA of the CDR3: TGTGCCAGTAACCCAAACGGGTTAAATCAGCCCCAGCATTTT.

CDR3 sequence: CASSLIRGGLETQYF. The CDR3 coding sequence is TGTGCCAGCAGCTTAATAAGGGGGGGCTTGGAGACCCAGTACTTC. The chain employs TRBV11-2 and TRBJ2-5, with a possible D match to TRBD2 (7 bases). The germline V and J ends were trimmed by 2 bases and 5 bases, with 15 bases remaining between them. Germline-derived CDR1 and CDR2 are SGHAT and FQNNGV. The CDR3 spans 15 residues.

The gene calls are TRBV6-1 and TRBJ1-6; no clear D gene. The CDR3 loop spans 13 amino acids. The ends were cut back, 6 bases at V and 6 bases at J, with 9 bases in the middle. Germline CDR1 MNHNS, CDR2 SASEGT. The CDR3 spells CASRTDFNSPLHF. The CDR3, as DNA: TGTGCCAGCAGGACTGATTTTAATTCACCCCTCCACTTT.

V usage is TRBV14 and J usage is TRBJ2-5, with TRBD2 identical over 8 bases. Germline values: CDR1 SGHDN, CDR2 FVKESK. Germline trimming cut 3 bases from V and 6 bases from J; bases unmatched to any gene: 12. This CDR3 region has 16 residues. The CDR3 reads CASSQTSARGRKTQYF. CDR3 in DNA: TGTGCCAGCAGCCAGACTAGTGCTCGCGGGAGGAAGACCCAGTACTTC.

DNA for the CDR3: TGTGCCTGGAGTGCACTAACAGGGTCCGGCTACACCTTC. Its protein product is CAWSALTGSGYTF. The chain couples TRBV30 to TRBJ1-2; D may be TRBD1 (6 bases). The V and J ends lost 1 base and 8 bases respectively, with 14 bases between them. Looked up from germline, CDR1 is GTSNPN and CDR2 is SVGIG (reference sequence). The CDR3 has 13 amino acids.

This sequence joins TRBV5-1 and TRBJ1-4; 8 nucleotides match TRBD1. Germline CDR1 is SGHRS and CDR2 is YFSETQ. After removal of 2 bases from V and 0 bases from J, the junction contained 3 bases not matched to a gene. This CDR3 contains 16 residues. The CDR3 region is CASSLGQGSTNEKLFF. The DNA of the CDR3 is TGCGCCAGCAGCTTAGGACAGGGATCAACTAATGAAAAACTGTTTTTT.

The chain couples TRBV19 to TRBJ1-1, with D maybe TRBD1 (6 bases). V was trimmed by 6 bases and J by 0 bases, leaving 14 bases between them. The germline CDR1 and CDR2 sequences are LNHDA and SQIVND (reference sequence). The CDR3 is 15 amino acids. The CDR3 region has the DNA TGTGCCAGTAGCCGGACAGTTACCATGAACACTGAAGCTTTCTTT. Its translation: CASSRTVTMNTEAFF. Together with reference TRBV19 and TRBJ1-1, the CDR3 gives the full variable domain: DGGITQSPKYLFRKEGQNVTLSCEQNLNHDAMYWYRQDPGQGLRLIYYSQIVNDFQKGDIAEGYSVSREKKESFPLTVTSAQKNPTAFYLCASSRTVTMNTEAFFGQGTRLTVV.

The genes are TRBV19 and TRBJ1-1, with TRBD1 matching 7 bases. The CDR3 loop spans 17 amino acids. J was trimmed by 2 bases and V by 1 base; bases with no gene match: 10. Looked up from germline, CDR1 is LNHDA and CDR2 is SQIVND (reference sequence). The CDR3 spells CASSIGQRQGVNTEAFF. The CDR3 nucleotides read TGTGCCAGTAGTATAGGTCAGAGACAGGGAGTTAACACTGAAGCTTTCTTT. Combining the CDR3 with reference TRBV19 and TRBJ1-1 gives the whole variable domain DGGITQSPKYLFRKEGQNVTLSCEQNLNHDAMYWYRQDPGQGLRLIYYSQIVNDFQKGDIAEGYSVSREKKESFPLTVTSAQKNPTAFYLCASSIGQRQGVNTEAFFGQGTRLTVV.

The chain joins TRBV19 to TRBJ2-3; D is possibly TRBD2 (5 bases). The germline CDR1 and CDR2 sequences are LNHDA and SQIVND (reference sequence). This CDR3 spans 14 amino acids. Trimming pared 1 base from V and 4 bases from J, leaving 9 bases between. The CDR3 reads CASSIARVADTQYF. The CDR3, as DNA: TGTGCCAGTAGTATAGCGAGGGTAGCAGATACGCAGTATTTT.

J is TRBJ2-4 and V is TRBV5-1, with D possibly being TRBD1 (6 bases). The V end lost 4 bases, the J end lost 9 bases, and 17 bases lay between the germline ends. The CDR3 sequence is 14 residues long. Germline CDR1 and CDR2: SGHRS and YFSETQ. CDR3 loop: CASSTDRPEGIQYF. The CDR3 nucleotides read TGCGCCAGCAGCACCGACAGGCCGGAAGGCATTCAGTACTTC.

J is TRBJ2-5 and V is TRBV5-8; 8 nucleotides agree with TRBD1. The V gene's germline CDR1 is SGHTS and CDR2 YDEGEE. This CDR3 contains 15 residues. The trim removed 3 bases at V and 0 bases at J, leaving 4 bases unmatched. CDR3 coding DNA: TGTGCCAGCAGCTATCTGACAGGGGACCAAGAGACCCAGTACTTC. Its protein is CASSYLTGDQETQYF.

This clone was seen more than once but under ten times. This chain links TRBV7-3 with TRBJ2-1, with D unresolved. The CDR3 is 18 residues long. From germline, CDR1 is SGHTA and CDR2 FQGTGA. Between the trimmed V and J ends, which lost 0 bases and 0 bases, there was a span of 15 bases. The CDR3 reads CASSLTLAALSSYNEQFF. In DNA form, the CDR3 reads TGTGCCAGCAGCTTAACTCTGGCGGCCCTGAGCTCCTACAATGAGCAGTTCTTC.

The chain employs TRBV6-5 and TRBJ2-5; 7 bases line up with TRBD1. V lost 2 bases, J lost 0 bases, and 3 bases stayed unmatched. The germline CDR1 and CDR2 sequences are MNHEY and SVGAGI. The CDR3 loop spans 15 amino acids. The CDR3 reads CASSYNRGNQETQYF. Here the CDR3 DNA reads TGTGCCAGCAGTTACAACAGGGGCAACCAAGAGACCCAGTACTTC.

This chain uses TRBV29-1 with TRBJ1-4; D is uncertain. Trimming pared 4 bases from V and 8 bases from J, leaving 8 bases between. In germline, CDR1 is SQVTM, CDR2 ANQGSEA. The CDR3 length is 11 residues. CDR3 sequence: CSVGTWEKLFF. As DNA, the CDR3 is TGCAGCGTTGGGACTTGGGAAAAACTGTTTTTT. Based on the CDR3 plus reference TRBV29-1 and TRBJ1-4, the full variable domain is SAVISQKPSRDICQRGTSLTIQCQVDSQVTMMFWYRQQPGQSLTLIATANQGSEATYESGFVIDKFPISRPNLTFSTLTVSNMSPEDSSIYLCSVGTWEKLFFGSGTQLSVL.

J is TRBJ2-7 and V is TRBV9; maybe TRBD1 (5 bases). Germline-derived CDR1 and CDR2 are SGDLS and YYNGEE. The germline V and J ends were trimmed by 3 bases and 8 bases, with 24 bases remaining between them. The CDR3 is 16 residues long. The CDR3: CASSAADTGTRAQQYF. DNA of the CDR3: TGTGCCAGCAGCGCGGCAGATACAGGTACTCGAGCTCAGCAGTACTTC.

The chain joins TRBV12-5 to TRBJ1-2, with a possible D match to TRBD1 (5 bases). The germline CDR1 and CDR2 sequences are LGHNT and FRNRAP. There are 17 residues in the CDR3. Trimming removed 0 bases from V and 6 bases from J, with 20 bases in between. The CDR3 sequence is CASGLVLLSREVDGYTF. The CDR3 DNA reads TGTGCTAGTGGTTTGGTACTGCTATCCAGGGAAGTGGATGGCTACACCTTC.

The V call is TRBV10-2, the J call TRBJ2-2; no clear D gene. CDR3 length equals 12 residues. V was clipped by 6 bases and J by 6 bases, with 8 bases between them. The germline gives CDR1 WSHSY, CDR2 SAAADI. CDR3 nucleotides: TGCGCCAGCAGAGCAGAGGCCGGGGAGCTGTTTTTT. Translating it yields CASRAEAGELFF.

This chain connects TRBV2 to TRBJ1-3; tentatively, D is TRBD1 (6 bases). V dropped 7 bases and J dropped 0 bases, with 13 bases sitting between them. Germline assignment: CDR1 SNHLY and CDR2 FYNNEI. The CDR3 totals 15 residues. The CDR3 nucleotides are TGTGCCAGCACTCCGGGACACAACTCTGGAAACACCATATATTTT. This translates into CASTPGHNSGNTIYF. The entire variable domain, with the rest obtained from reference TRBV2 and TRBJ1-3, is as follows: EPEVTQTPSHQVTQMGQEVILRCVPISNHLYFYWYRQILGQKVEFLVSFYNNEISEKSEIFDDQFSVERPDGSNFTLKIRSTKLEDSAMYFCASTPGHNSGNTIYFGEGSWLTVV.

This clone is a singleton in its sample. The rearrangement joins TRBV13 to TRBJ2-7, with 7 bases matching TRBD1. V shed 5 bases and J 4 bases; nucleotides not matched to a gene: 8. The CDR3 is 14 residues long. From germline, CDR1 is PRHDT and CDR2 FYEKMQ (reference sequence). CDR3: CASSQGQKKYEQYF. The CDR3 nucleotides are TGTGCCAGCAGCCAGGGACAGAAGAAATACGAGCAGTACTTC.

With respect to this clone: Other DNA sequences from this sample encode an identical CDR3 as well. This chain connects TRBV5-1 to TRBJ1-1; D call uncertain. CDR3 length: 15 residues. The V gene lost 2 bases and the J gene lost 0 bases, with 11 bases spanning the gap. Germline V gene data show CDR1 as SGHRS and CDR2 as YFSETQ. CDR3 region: CASSLGGRLNTEAFF. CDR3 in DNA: TGCGCCAGCAGCTTAGGCGGGCGGCTGAACACTGAAGCTTTCTTT.

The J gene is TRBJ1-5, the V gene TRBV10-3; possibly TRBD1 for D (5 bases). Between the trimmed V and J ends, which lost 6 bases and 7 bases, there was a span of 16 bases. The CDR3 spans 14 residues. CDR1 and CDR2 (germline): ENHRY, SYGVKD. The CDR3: CAIREELGGQPQHF. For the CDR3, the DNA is TGTGCCATCAGGGAGGAATTGGGGGGACAGCCCCAGCATTTT.

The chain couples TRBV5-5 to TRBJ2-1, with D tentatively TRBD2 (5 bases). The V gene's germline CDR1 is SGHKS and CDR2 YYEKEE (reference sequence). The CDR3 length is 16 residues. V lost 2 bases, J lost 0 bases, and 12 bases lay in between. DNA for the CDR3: TGTGCCAGCAGCTTACGGGGATCCAGCTCCTACAATGAGCAGTTCTTC. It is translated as CASSLRGSSSYNEQFF.

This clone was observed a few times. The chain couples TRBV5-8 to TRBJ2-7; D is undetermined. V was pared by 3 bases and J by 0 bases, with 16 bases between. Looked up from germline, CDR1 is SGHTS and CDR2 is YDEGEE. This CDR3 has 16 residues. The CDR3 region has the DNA TGTGCCAGCAGCTCTGAGACTCCGCTAACCTCCTACGAGCAGTACTTC. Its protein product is CASSSETPLTSYEQYF.

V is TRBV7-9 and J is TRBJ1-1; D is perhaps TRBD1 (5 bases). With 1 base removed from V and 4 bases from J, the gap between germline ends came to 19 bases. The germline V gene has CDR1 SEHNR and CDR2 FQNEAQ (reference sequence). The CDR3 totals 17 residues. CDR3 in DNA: TGTGCCAGCAGCTTAGACTTTTGGCAGCAGGGCCCCACTGAAGCTTTCTTT. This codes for CASSLDFWQQGPTEAFF. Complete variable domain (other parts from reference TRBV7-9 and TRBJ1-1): DTGVSQNPRHKITKRGQNVTFRCDPISEHNRLYWYRQTLGQGPEFLTYFQNEAQLEKSRLLSDRFSAERPKGSFSTLEIQRTEQGDSAMYLCASSLDFWQQGPTEAFFGQGTRLTVV.

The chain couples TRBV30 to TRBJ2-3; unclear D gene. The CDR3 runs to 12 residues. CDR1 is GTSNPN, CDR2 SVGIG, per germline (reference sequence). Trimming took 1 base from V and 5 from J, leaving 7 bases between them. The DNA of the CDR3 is TGTGCCTGGAGTGGAATACTAGATACGCAGTATTTT. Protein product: CAWSGILDTQYF.

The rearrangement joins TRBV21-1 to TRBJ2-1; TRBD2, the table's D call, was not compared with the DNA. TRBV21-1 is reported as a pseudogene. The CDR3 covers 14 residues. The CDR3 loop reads CASSKGRAYNEQFF. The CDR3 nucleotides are TGTGCCAGCAGCAAAGGGAGGGCCTACAATGAGCAGTTCTTC.

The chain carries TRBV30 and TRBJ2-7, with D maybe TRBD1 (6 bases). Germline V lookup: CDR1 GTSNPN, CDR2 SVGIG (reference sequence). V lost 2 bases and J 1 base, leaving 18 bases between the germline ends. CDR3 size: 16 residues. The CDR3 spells CAWSIPGRGLSYEQYF. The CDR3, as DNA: TGTGCCTGGAGTATCCCCGGCAGGGGCCTTTCCTACGAGCAGTACTTC.

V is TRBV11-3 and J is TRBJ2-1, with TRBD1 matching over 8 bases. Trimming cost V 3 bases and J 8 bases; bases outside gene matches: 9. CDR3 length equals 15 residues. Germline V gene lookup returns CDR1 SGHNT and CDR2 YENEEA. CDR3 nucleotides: TGTGCCAGCAGCTTGGGGCCAGGGGGCGGGCATGAGCAGTTCTTC. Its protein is CASSLGPGGGHEQFF. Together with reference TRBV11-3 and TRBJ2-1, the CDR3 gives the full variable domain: EAGVVQSPRYKIIEKKQPVAFWCNPISGHNTLYWYLQNLGQGPELLIRYENEEAVDDSQLPKDRFSAERLKGVDSTLKIQPAELGDSAVYLCASSLGPGGGHEQFFGPGTRLTVL.

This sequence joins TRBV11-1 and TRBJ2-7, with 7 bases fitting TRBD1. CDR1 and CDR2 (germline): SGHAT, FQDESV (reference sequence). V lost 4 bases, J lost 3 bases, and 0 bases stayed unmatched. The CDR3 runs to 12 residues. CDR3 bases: TGTGCCAGCAGCTACAGGGGCTACGAGCAGTACTTC. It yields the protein CASSYRGYEQYF.